A single sample gave rise to the 27 T cell receptor beta chains below, sequenced in a study of T cells in women clearing cervical HPV infection. TCRdb's copy holds only in-frame clones and misses some; the assay was immunoSEQ multiplex PCR. In all, the sample yields tens of thousands of clones. The sequencing sample was made of blood buffy coat. All receptors derive from a woman aged 18-70 years with a cervical HPV16 infection that either progressed to CIN3+ or cleared (not recorded which).

Concerning this clone: The CDR3 extends 3 residues past the end of the read, so its final part is completed from the germline J gene. V usage is TRBV5-1 and J usage is TRBJ2-1; 10 bases fit TRBD2. The CDR3 runs to 16 residues. The ends lost 0 bases at V and 9 bases at J; junction bases unmatched: 9. CDR1 and CDR2 (germline): SGHRS, YFSETQ. The DNA read from the CDR3 is TGCGCCAGCAGCTTGGAGCCAGCGGGAGGGCCGGCTGAG. It specifies CASSLEPAGGPAE. The whole CDR3 reads CASSLEPAGGPAEQFF.

For this clone: The CDR3 end is not reached by the read, which stops 3 residues before it; the germline J gene fills it in. The chain joins TRBV4-2 to TRBJ2-1; 9 bases match TRBD2. CDR3 length equals 16 residues. The junction had 5 bases not matched to a gene; V was cut back by 1 base and J by 4 bases. The germline V gene encodes CDR1 LGHNA and CDR2 YNFKEQ. The CDR3 loop is CASSQGSSGGYNEQFF. The CDR3 bases that were read are TGTGCCAGCAGCCAAGGCTCCAGCGGGGGGTACAATGAG.

Turning to this clone: The read falls 3 residues short of the CDR3 end, and the missing part is taken from the germline J gene. The V gene is TRBV2, the J gene TRBJ2-7, with D tentatively TRBD1 or TRBD2 (5 bases each). This CDR3 comprises 16 residues. Germline V lookup: CDR1 SNHLY, CDR2 FYNNEI. The V end lost 1 base, the J end lost 2 bases, and 15 bases lay between the germline ends. The CDR3 protein is CASSEEGPGIAYEQYF. The CDR3 DNA, read in part, is TGTGCCAGCAGTGAAGAGGGGCCCGGGATCGCCTACGAG.

For this clone: The missing CDR3 end, 3 residues past where the read stops, is filled in from the germline J gene. The chain links TRBV5-1 to TRBJ1-3; 8 bases fit TRBD1. Germline-derived CDR1 and CDR2 are SGHRS and YFSETQ. V lost 4 bases and J lost 3; bases outside the gene matches: 3. This CDR3 contains 14 residues. The CDR3: CASSTGQGGNTIYF. CDR3 bases read: TGCGCCAGCAGCACCGGACAGGGTGGAAACACC.

Notes on this clone: The sequenced fragment ends 3 residues before the CDR3 boundary, so the rest is inferred from the germline J gene. The chain joins TRBV6-1 to TRBJ1-2, with D tentatively TRBD1 (6 bases). There are 15 residues in the CDR3. The V gene's germline CDR1 is MNHNS and CDR2 SASEGT. Trimming took off 6 bases at V and 0 bases at J, with 14 bases between the two ends. The part of the CDR3 DNA that was read is TGTGCCAGCAGCGAACAGGGCGCCGCTAACTATGGC. Amino acids: CASSEQGAANYG. The whole CDR3 protein reads CASSEQGAANYGYTF.

The CDR3 loop is CASRQRNREETQYF. The DNA read from the CDR3 is TGTGCCAGCAGGCAAAGGAATAGGGAAGAGACC. This chain uses TRBV5-4 with TRBJ2-5; D call uncertain. The CDR3 extends 3 residues past the end of the read, so its final part is completed from the germline J gene. This CDR3 region has 14 residues. The germline V gene encodes CDR1 SGHNT and CDR2 YYREEE (reference sequence). The V end lost 5 bases, the J end lost 3 bases, and 14 bases lay between the germline ends.

Points on this clone: The read halts 3 residues ahead of the CDR3 end, with the missing end drawn from the germline J gene. V and J are TRBV20-1 and TRBJ1-1, with 8 positions matching TRBD1. Germline V CDR1 and CDR2: DFQATT, SNEGSKA (reference sequence). Unmatched junction bases numbered 13, after V lost 6 bases and J lost 4 bases. The CDR3 is 15 amino acids. The DNA read from the CDR3 is TGCAGTGCCATAGGACAGGGTCTAAGGGGCACTGAA. Translating gives CSAIGQGLRGTE. The CDR3 in its entirety is CSAIGQGLRGTEAFF.

Notes on this clone: The read stops 3 residues short of the end of the CDR3; the missing end is completed from the germline J gene. The chain has TRBV10-3 and TRBJ2-4, with a tentative D call TRBD2 (6 bases). The germline V gene has CDR1 ENHRY and CDR2 SYGVKD. The CDR3 extends over 11 amino acids. The CDR3 is CAISLDYGQYF. Incomplete CDR3 DNA: TGTGCCATCAGCCTGGACTATGGT.

About this clone: The read terminates 3 residues before the CDR3 end, so the remaining end is supplied by the germline J gene. The V gene is TRBV5-1, the J gene TRBJ2-2; the match to TRBD1 covers 8 bases. J was trimmed by 0 bases and V by 4 bases; bases with no gene match: 5. Germline values: CDR1 SGHRS, CDR2 YFSETQ. The CDR3 spans 16 residues. The covered CDR3 bases are TGCGCCAGCAGCCTCTGGACAGGGTCGAACACCGGGGAG. Translating gives CASSLWTGSNTGE. The complete CDR3 protein is CASSLWTGSNTGELFF.

As to this clone: Coverage ceases 3 residues before the CDR3 finishes, and the germline J gene fills in the end. The chain uses TRBV7-2 and TRBJ2-7; TRBD2 matches at 7 bases. The CDR3 runs 14 residues. From germline, CDR1 is SGHTA and CDR2 FQGNSA. V dropped 5 bases and J dropped 3; count of bases not matched to a gene: 7. The part of the CDR3 DNA that was read is TGTGCCAGCAGCCGAGGACTAGTGGGCTACGAG. Translating gives CASSRGLVGYE. The full CDR3 is CASSRGLVGYEQYF.

As regards this clone: The CDR3 end lies 3 residues beyond the end of the read and is filled in from the germline J gene. The V call is TRBV18, the J call TRBJ1-5; 7 bases are a match to TRBD1. The V gene's germline CDR1 is KGHSH and CDR2 LQKENI. Germline trimming cut 4 bases from V and 3 bases from J; bases unmatched to any gene: 3. The CDR3 sequence is 14 residues long. The sequenced CDR3 bases are TGTGCCAGCTCACAGACAGGGCTCAATCAGCCC. This translates into CASSQTGLNQP. The entire CDR3 reads CASSQTGLNQPQHF.

A word on this clone: The read ends 3 residues before the CDR3 terminus; that terminus is restored from the germline J gene. J is TRBJ1-5 and V is TRBV7-9; D is unresolved. V shed 4 bases and J shed 0 bases, with 10 bases lying between them. Per germline, CDR1 SEHNR and CDR2 FQNEAQ (reference sequence). The CDR3 extends over 15 amino acids. The sequenced CDR3 bases are TGTGCCAGCAGCTCCCAAGGTATTAGCAATCAGCCC. The encoded protein is CASSSQGISNQP. The whole CDR3 protein reads CASSSQGISNQPQHF.

Notes on this clone: Read coverage stops 3 residues before the CDR3 terminus; the germline J gene supplies the remainder. The chain employs TRBV2 and TRBJ1-3, with D maybe TRBD1 (6 bases). Germline CDR1 and CDR2: SNHLY and FYNNEI. V was cut by 2 bases and J by 3 bases, with 14 bases left in between. This CDR3 is built from 16 residues. CDR3 DNA, as far as it was read: TGTGCCAGCAGTGAAAAGGGGGGGTTCCTTGGAAACACC. It yields the protein CASSEKGGFLGNT. The entire CDR3 protein reads CASSEKGGFLGNTIYF. Complete variable domain (other parts from reference TRBV2 and TRBJ1-3): EPEVTQTPSHQVTQMGQEVILRCVPISNHLYFYWYRQILGQKVEFLVSFYNNEISEKSEIFDDQFSVERPDGSNFTLKIRSTKLEDSAMYFCASSEKGGFLGNTIYFGEGSWLTVV.

In regard to this clone: The read stops 3 residues short of the end of the CDR3; the missing end is completed from the germline J gene. J is TRBJ2-1 and V is TRBV14, with no clear D. CDR3 length: 15 residues. V shed 1 base and J shed 9 bases, with 16 bases lying between them. The germline V gene encodes CDR1 SGHDN and CDR2 FVKESK. CDR3 region: CASSQVTHEASEQFF. The CDR3 bases that were read are TGTGCCAGCAGCCAAGTCACCCATGAAGCAAGTGAG.

Regarding this clone: The read terminates 3 residues ahead of where the CDR3 ends, so the germline J gene completes it. V gene TRBV19 combines with J gene TRBJ1-6; 8 nucleotides align to TRBD1. The CDR3 length is 16 residues. Germline CDR1 reads LNHDA; CDR2 reads SQIVND (reference sequence). V dropped 8 bases and J dropped 7; count of bases not matched to a gene: 13. This CDR3 is CASPTGEVSRNSPLHF. The CDR3 DNA, read in part, is TGTGCCAGTCCGACAGGGGAGGTTTCTCGAAATTCACCC.

As regards this clone: The read ends 3 residues before the CDR3 terminus; that terminus is restored from the germline J gene. This sequence joins TRBV19 and TRBJ1-4; no reliable D call. Germline values: CDR1 LNHDA, CDR2 SQIVND (reference sequence). The CDR3 is 13 amino acids. The chain's CDR3 is CASSIRPPRALFF. Partial CDR3 DNA: TGTGCCAGTAGTATCAGGCCTCCGCGGGCA.

In the case of this clone: The read terminates 3 residues ahead of where the CDR3 ends, so the germline J gene completes it. The chain joins TRBV19 to TRBJ2-2; 9 bases are shared with TRBD1. Per germline, CDR1 LNHDA and CDR2 SQIVND (reference sequence). V gave up 6 bases and J gave up 3 bases; unmatched junction bases: 8. The CDR3 is 16 amino acids. The CDR3 spells CASRTGTGKDTGELFF. The sequenced CDR3 bases are TGTGCCAGTAGGACCGGGACAGGGAAGGACACCGGGGAG.

As for this clone: The read terminates 3 residues before the CDR3 end, so the remaining end is supplied by the germline J gene. J is TRBJ1-2 and V is TRBV7-8; D unclear. Germline V gene lookup returns CDR1 SGHVS and CDR2 FQNEAQ. There are 16 residues in the CDR3. The V gene lost 3 bases and the J gene lost 1 base, with 15 bases spanning the gap. The CDR3 bases that were read are TGTGCCAGCAGCTTTTTGTTTGCGGGAGGTAACTATGGC. The encoded protein is CASSFLFAGGNYG. The entire CDR3 is CASSFLFAGGNYGYTF. Filled out from reference TRBV7-8 and TRBJ1-2, the complete variable domain reads GAGVSQSPRYKVAKRGQDVALRCDPISGHVSLFWYQQALGQGPEFLTYFQNEAQLDKSGLPSDRFFAERPEGSVSTLKIQRTQQEDSAVYLCASSFLFAGGNYGYTFGSGTRLTVV.

In regard to this clone: The junction does not match germline at one end; this may be a read error. Additional DNA sequences in this sample encode the identical CDR3. The covered CDR3 bases are TGTGCCAGCAGCCATAGGCAAGGGACTGGAAACACA. Translating gives CASSHRQGTGNT. The entire CDR3 protein reads CASSHRQGTGNTIYF. The chain has TRBV7-9 and TRBJ1-3; D perhaps matches TRBD1 (5 bases). The CDR3 end lies 3 residues beyond the end of the read and is filled in from the germline J gene. In germline, CDR1 is SEHNR, CDR2 FQNEAQ (reference sequence). This CDR3 has 15 amino acids.

The part of the CDR3 DNA that was read is TGTGCCAGCAGCTTACCGGGGTCGGACGAG. This sequence encodes CASSLPGSDE. The complete CDR3 sequence is CASSLPGSDEQYF. The V and J genes are TRBV11-2 and TRBJ2-7; the D gene is possibly TRBD2 (5 bases). Read data end 3 residues before the CDR3 end; the end is taken from the germline J gene. Germline V CDR1 and CDR2: SGHAT, FQNNGV. This CDR3 comprises 13 residues. V dropped 2 bases and J dropped 5 bases, with 10 bases sitting between them.

Concerning this clone itself: The read halts 3 residues ahead of the CDR3 end, with the missing end drawn from the germline J gene. V is TRBV7-2 and J is TRBJ2-7; 7 bases map to TRBD2. With 5 bases clipped from V and 0 bases from J, the junction kept 7 bases outside the gene matches. CDR3 length: 15 amino acids. The germline CDR1 and CDR2 sequences are SGHTA and FQGNSA. The sequenced part of the CDR3 DNA is TGTGCCAGCAGCAATAGCGGGCTCAGCTCCTACGAG. Its translation: CASSNSGLSSYE. The full CDR3 sequence reads CASSNSGLSSYEQYF.

On this clone itself: Coverage ceases 3 residues before the CDR3 finishes, and the germline J gene fills in the end. V and J are TRBV10-2 and TRBJ1-6, with D maybe TRBD1 (5 bases). Deletions cut 8 bases from V and 6 bases from J, with 23 bases between. The V gene's germline CDR1 is WSHSY and CDR2 SAAADI. The CDR3 extends over 17 amino acids. The CDR3 DNA, read in part, is TGCGCCAGCGGGACCCGAAACCGGGGGTTCTCTAATTCACCC. Amino acid sequence: CASGTRNRGFSNSP. The CDR3, in full, reads CASGTRNRGFSNSPLHF.

The chain's CDR3 is CASSGGENQETQYF. The CDR3 bases that were read are TGTGCCAGCAGCGGAGGGGAGAACCAAGAGACC. V and J are TRBV7-2 and TRBJ2-5; tentative D call: TRBD2 (6 bases). The sequence runs out 3 residues before the end of the CDR3; the remainder is reconstructed from the germline J gene. CDR1 and CDR2 from the germline V gene are SGHTA and FQGNSA. This CDR3 spans 14 amino acids. Trimming removed 5 bases at V and 0 bases at J, with 10 bases between.

A remark on this clone: The read gets to within 3 residues of the CDR3 end, and the germline J gene fills in the rest. Other DNA sequences of this sample code for an identical CDR3. The chain employs TRBV5-6 and TRBJ1-2; 9 nucleotides line up with TRBD1. This CDR3 is 13 amino acids long. Germline V gene sequence: CDR1 SGHDT, CDR2 YYEEEE. V was pared by 4 bases and J by 6 bases, with 4 bases of the junction left unmatched. The sequenced CDR3 bases are TGTGCCAGCAGCCTACGACAGGGGGATGGC. It yields the protein CASSLRQGDG. The whole CDR3 sequence reads CASSLRQGDGYTF.

About this clone itself: The sequenced fragment ends 3 residues before the CDR3 boundary, so the rest is inferred from the germline J gene. The rearrangement links TRBV18 to TRBJ2-7, with 9 bases identical to TRBD1. Germline trimming cut 5 bases from V and 2 bases from J; bases unmatched to any gene: 4. CDR1 and CDR2 from the germline V gene are KGHSH and LQKENI. The length of the CDR3 is 14 residues. CDR3: CASSTDRGTYEQYF. The CDR3 DNA, read in part, is TGTGCCAGCTCAACGGACAGGGGCACCTACGAG.

On this clone: Read coverage stops 3 residues before the CDR3 terminus; the germline J gene supplies the remainder. This chain connects TRBV2 to TRBJ1-5; 8 positions match TRBD1. The trim removed 5 bases at V and 5 bases at J, leaving 8 bases unmatched. The CDR3 is 15 amino acids. Germline lookup yields CDR1 SNHLY and CDR2 FYNNEI. The sequenced part of the CDR3 DNA is TGTGCCAGCAGTTCACAGGGGGGAGACTATCAGCCC. This translates into CASSSQGGDYQP. Given in full, the CDR3 is CASSSQGGDYQPQHF.

To note about this clone: The read gets to within 3 residues of the CDR3 end, and the germline J gene fills in the rest. The V call is TRBV19, the J call TRBJ2-3, with 12 bases that match TRBD2. The CDR3 runs to 17 residues. The V gene's germline CDR1 is LNHDA and CDR2 SQIVND (reference sequence). CDR3 region: CASSIGTSGPTQETQYF. Partial CDR3 DNA: TGTGCCAGTAGTATTGGGACTAGCGGGCCAACACAAGAGACG.